Detailed here is one T cell receptor (beta chain). Its antigen is not known. The germline gives CDR1 SGHTA, CDR2 FQGNSA. There are 14 residues in the CDR3. V was cut by 5 bases and J by 2 bases, with 12 bases left in between. Unstimulated Tregs (CD4+CD25+CD127-) and CD4+CD25- non-Tregs were sorted from PBMCs. This entry comes from a study of Tregs in tolerant kidney transplant recipients. Study-wide findings and caveats: Tolerant patients' donor-specific Tregs expanded beyond overall Tregs, suggesting antigen-driven growth. Activated donor B cell expansion appeared to reveal the most relevant donor-specific TCRbeta repertoire. Findings come from small patient numbers and require larger validation.

Produced via immunoSEQ multiplex PCR; TCRdb's table is partial and in-frame only. The table has 85,000 to 100,000 clones, 93% seen once; the top ten hold about 0.45%. The TCR was taken from a human donor who received a combined kidney and bone marrow transplant. This specimen was CD4+ T cells from blood, taken before the transplant. The chain has TRBV7-2 and TRBJ1-2, with D perhaps matching TRBD1 (5 bases). For the CDR3, the DNA is TGTGCCAGCAGCGCCATGGGGGGGAACTATGGCTACACCTTC. Protein product: CASSAMGGNYGYTF.